The rows below give T cell receptor beta chains drawn from one sample of a study of cytomegalovirus exposure and HLA in healthy donors. Repertoires were generated with immunoSEQ multiplex PCR, while TCRdb's copy carries only in-frame clones and drops some. Of approximately 82,000 clones listed, 10% are singletons. Sequencing was carried out using PBMCs. Receptor source: a man between 60 and 70 years old in good health and CMV-seropositive. Each CDR3 is given without its conserved first and last residue. Size is stated for part of the rows, as once, few or many counts, or as a class when the clone is expanded.

SVAASGGTEAF	TRBJ1-1	few	TRBV29-1
ASSYTSGTPGT	TRBJ1-2	-	TRBV6-5
ASSVTGAAEAL	TRBJ1-1	-	TRBV6-4
ASSRTRGYT	TRBJ1-2	few	TRBV28
ASSLDQGGTDTQY	TRBJ2-3	-	TRBV11-2
ASREGRGEETQY	TRBJ2-5	-	TRBV6-1
ARSGGQGEDTGELF	TRBJ2-2	-	TRBV5-3
ASSDGLARYSGELF	TRBJ2-2	few	TRBV7-9
ASSLFQGYADTQY	TRBJ2-3	-	TRBV28
ASSQDRGTGNTIY	TRBJ1-3	-	TRBV5-4
ASSGGTGVGGQPQH	TRBJ1-5	-	TRBV7-2
ASKTRDYPYNEQF	TRBJ2-1	few	TRBV28
AWSQQSGGYT	TRBJ1-2	-	TRBV30
ASSQGRNANTGELF	TRBJ2-2	few	TRBV4-1
AWSDGRTEAF	TRBJ1-1	-	TRBV30
ASSQDSTGPYGYT	TRBJ1-2	few	TRBV4-1
ASSANSGGANVLT	TRBJ2-6	-	TRBV18
ASSYRDSRRNEQF	TRBJ2-1	-	TRBV5-4
ASSPPGTPTETQY	TRBJ2-5	few	TRBV11-1
ARDRVNTEAF	TRBJ1-1	-	TRBV30
ASSLAIAGGYNEQF	TRBJ2-1	few	TRBV7-9
ASSARLAGVDEQY	TRBJ2-7	few	TRBV28